This T cell receptor (beta chain) was observed in a study of blood T cell repertoires in COVID-19. Sequenced by immunoSEQ multiplex PCR; TCRdb stores in-frame clones only, minus some. Of some 300,000 clones in the sample, around nine tenths were seen once. The CDR3 extends over 11 amino acids. Trimming removed 7 bases from V and 7 bases from J, with 12 bases in between. CDR1 and CDR2 from the germline V gene are SQVTM and ANQGSEA. Source material: PBMCs or T cells enriched from blood (not recorded which). The clonotype comes from a woman aged 45-65 years who had been exposed to COVID-19. V and J are TRBV29-1 and TRBJ2-3; D is uncertain. This chain's CDR3 is CSGLSANTQYF. The CDR3, as DNA: TGCAGCGGTCTTAGTGCCAATACGCAGTATTTT.